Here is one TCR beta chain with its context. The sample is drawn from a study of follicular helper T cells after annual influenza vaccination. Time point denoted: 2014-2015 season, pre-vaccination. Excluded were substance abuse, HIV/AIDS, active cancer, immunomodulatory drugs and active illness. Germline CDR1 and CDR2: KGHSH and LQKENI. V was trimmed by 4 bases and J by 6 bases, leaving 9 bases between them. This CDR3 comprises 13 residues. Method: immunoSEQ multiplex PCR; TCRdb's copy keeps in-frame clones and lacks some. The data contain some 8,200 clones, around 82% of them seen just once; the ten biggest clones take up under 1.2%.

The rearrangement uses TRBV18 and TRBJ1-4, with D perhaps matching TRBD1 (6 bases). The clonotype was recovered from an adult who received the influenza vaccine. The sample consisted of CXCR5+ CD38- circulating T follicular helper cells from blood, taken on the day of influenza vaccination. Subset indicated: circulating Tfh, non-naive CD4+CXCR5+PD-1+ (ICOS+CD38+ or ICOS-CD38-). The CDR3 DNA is TGTGCCAGCTCACTCAGACAGGATGAAAAACTGTTTTTT. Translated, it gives CASSLRQDEKLFF.